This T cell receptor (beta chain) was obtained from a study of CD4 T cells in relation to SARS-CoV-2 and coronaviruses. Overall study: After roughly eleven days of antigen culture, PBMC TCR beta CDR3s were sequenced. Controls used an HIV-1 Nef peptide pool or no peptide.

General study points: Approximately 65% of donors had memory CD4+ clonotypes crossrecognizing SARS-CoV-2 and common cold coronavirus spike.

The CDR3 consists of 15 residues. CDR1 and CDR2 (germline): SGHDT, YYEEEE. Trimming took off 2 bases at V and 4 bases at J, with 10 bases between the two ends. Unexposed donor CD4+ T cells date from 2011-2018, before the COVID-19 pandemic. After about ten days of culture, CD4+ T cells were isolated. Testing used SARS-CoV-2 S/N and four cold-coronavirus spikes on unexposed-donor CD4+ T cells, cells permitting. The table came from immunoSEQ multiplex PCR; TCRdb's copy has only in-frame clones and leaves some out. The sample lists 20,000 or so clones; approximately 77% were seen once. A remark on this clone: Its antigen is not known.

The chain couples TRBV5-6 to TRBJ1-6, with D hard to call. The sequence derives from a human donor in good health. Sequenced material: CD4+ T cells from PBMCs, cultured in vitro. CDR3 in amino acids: CASSFGRSYNSPLHF. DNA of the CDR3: TGTGCCAGCAGCTTTGGACGTTCGTATAATTCACCCCTCCACTTT.